This T cell receptor (beta chain) was captured in a study of T cell responses to AZD1222 COVID-19 vaccine. Study details: Pooling was applied to second doses at about 4 or about 12 weeks. Study outcomes and limitations: The reported proportion of spike-specific TCRs targeting unmutated variant regions was nearly half. Across the whole spike, CD4 TCRs peaked at regions 160-218 and 743-854. Seropositivity was recorded at baseline in only six AZD1222 recipients.

Germline CDR1 is LGHNA and CDR2 is YNFKEQ. The V gene end was trimmed by 1 base and the J gene end by 3 bases; junction bases not matched to a gene: 5. This CDR3 is built from 15 residues. As regards this clone: Its antigen is undetermined.

The data were produced by immunoSEQ multiplex PCR, yet TCRdb's version contains in-frame clones alone and is incomplete. This sample yields more than 150,000 clones, of which around nine tenths are seen a single time; approximately 0.5% belongs to the top ten. This clonotype originated in an adult in good health. The chain recombines TRBV4-2 with TRBJ2-5, with 7 bases matching TRBD1. Sequencing used peripheral blood, obtained on day 0 of AZD1222 vaccination. The CDR3 protein is CASSQGRGTEETQYF. CDR3 nucleotides: TGTGCCAGCAGCCAAGGTCGTGGGACAGAAGAGACCCAGTACTTC.